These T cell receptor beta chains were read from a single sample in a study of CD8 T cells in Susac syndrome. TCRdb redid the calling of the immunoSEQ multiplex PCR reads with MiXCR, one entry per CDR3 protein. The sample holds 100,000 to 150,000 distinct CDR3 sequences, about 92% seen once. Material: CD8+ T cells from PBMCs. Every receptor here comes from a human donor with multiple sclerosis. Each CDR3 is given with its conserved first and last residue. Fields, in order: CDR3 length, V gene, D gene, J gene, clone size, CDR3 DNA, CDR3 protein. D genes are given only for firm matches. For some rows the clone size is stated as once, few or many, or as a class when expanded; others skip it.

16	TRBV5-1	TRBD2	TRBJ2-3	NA	TGCGCCAGCAGCTTCCAACTAGCGGGGGCAACAGATACGCAGTATTTT	CASSFQLAGATDTQYF
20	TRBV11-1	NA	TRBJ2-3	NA	TGTGCCAGCAGCCAACGATCAGGACTCTCGAATCCGGATCGCACAGATACGCAGTATTTT	CASSQRSGLSNPDRTDTQYF
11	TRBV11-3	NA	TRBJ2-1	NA	TGTGCCAGCGTTGAAGCTAACGAGCAGTTCTTC	CASVEANEQFF
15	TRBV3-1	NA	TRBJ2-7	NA	TGTGCCAGGGGGAGCGGGCGGTTTAATCCCTACGAGCAGTACTTC	CARGSGRFNPYEQYF
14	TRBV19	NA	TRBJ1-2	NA	TGTGCCAGTAGTCCCCCGTCATGGGGGGATGGCTACACCTTC	CASSPPSWGDGYTF
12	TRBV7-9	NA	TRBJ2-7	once	TGTGCCAGCAGCTTAACTTCCTACGAGCAGTACTTC	CASSLTSYEQYF
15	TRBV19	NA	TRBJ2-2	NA	TGTGCCAGTAGTAAGCCCCTAGGGGGGACCGGGGAGCTGTTTTTT	CASSKPLGGTGELFF
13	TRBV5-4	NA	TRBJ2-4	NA	TGTGCCAGCAGGATAAGGGGGAAAAACATTCAGTACTTC	CASRIRGKNIQYF
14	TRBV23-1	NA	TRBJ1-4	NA	TGCGCCAGCAGTCCCCGGAACAGCGATGAAAAACTGTTTTTT	CASSPRNSDEKLFF
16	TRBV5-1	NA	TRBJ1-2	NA	TGCGCCAGCAGCTTGGCCGCTGAGGGGCCCCTCGGTGGCTACACCTTC	CASSLAAEGPLGGYTF
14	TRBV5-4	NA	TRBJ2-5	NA	TGTGCCAGCAGCTTCAGGACAGACCAAGAGACCCAGTACTTC	CASSFRTDQETQYF
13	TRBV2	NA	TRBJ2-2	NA	TGTGCCAGCAGTGATCGGAGGGCCGGGGAGCTGTTTTTT	CASSDRRAGELFF
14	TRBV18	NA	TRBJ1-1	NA	TGTGCCAGCTCACCATATCGGGGGGAAACTGAAGCTTTCTTT	CASSPYRGETEAFF
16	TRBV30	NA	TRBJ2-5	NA	TGTGCCTGGTATTTCGCAACCGGACTCCAGGGAGAGACCCAGTACTTC	CAWYFATGLQGETQYF
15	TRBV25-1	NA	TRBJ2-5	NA	TGTGCCAGCAGTCCCGGTAGGCTAAGGGTGGAGACCCAGTACTTC	CASSPGRLRVETQYF
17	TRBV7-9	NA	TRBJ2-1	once	TGTGCCAGCAGCCCCGGCGTGGCGGACGCCTCCTACAATGAGCAGTTCTTC	CASSPGVADASYNEQFF
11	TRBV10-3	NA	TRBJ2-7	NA	TGTGCCACGGTGGGAGTCTACGAGCAGTACTTC	CATVGVYEQYF
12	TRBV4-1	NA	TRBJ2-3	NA	TGCGCCAGCAGCCAAGATGGCGGGGAGCAGTATTTT	CASSQDGGEQYF
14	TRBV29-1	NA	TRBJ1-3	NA	TGCAGCGTTATGGTGGTAAACTCTGGAAACACCATATATTTT	CSVMVVNSGNTIYF
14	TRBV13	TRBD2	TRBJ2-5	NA	TGTGCCAGCAGTTCTGGCGGGAGGCAAGAGACCCAGTACTTC	CASSSGGRQETQYF
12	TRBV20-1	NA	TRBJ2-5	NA	TGCAGTGCTAGGGCCCTCTGGAAGACCCAGTACTTC	CSARALWKTQYF
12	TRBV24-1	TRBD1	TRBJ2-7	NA	TGTGCCACCAGTACTACAGGGGTCGAGCAGTACTTC	CATSTTGVEQYF